One T cell receptor beta chain is described in this entry. Antigen: not known. The data derive from a study of T cells after yellow fever vaccination. General study points: Any FACS-sorted repertoire could hold abundant clonotypes that contaminate it from the bulk population.

5'RACE template switching generated TCR cDNA, adding a universal primer site and UMIs. TCRdb reprocessed the 5' RACE reads via MiXCR and lists one record per CDR3 protein. In the table there are approximately 260,000 distinct CDR3 sequences, under 15% of which are singletons. V lost 4 bases and J lost 2; bases outside the gene matches: 14. The CDR3 extends over 17 amino acids. CDR1 is LNHDA, CDR2 SQIVND, per germline (reference sequence). The rearrangement uses TRBV19 and TRBJ2-7; 7 bases match TRBD2. The sample here was CD4+ T cells sorted from PBMCs, taken 45 days after the yellow fever booster vaccination. This receptor was identified in a man aged 30 to 39 who received the YFV17D yellow fever vaccine. The CDR3 spells CASSKGGLAGDTYEQYF. The CDR3 nucleotides are TGTGCCAGTAGTAAAGGAGGGCTTGCGGGAGACACCTACGAGCAGTACTTC. The full variable domain, rest sourced from reference TRBV19 and TRBJ2-7, is DGGITQSPKYLFRKEGQNVTLSCEQNLNHDAMYWYRQDPGQGLRLIYYSQIVNDFQKGDIAEGYSVSREKKESFPLTVTSAQKNPTAFYLCASSKGGLAGDTYEQYFGPGTRLTVT.